These 9 T cell receptor beta chains came from one sample sequenced in a study of blood T cell repertoires in COVID-19 (TCRdb year 2020). The library came from the immunoSEQ multiplex PCR assay. Imported from immuneACCESS, the table was reduced by TCRdb to in-frame sequences with V and J called. These copies leave out some clones; in studies compared against another copy, an unresolved V gene accounts for under half, and the cause of the remainder is not known. The sample includes 200,000 or so clones, with approximately 82% observed a single time. The ten largest clones take up about 12% of the sample. The sequenced material came from peripheral blood. Receptor source: a human donor in a cohort sampled during active COVID-19.

The V call is TRBV5-1, the J call TRBJ1-3; D possibly corresponds to TRBD1 (5 bases). The CDR3 contains 15 residues. With 4 bases removed from V and 0 bases from J, the gap between germline ends came to 11 bases. Per the germline V gene, CDR1 is SGHRS and CDR2 is YFSETQ. The CDR3 DNA reads as TGCGCCAGCAGCCTGGACACCTCCTCTGGAAACACCATATATTTT. This encodes CASSLDTSSGNTIYF.

This chain joins TRBV6-6 and TRBJ1-5, with a possible D match to TRBD1 (5 bases). There are 14 residues in the CDR3. Trimming stripped 5 bases from V and 3 bases from J, with 11 bases between. Germline lookup yields CDR1 MNHNY and CDR2 SVGAGI (reference sequence). DNA of the CDR3: TGTGCCAGCAGTGCGGACACTTTCAATCAGCCCCAGCATTTT. This encodes CASSADTFNQPQHF.

This clone showed up just once. This chain connects TRBV6-6 to TRBJ1-4; D is undetermined. The length of the CDR3 is 15 residues. Trimming cost V 6 bases and J 8 bases, with 19 bases left between them. The germline V gene encodes CDR1 MNHNY and CDR2 SVGAGI (reference sequence). CDR3 nucleotides: TGTGCCAGCAGCCCCGAGGGTTTGTTAGGGGAAAAACTGTTTTTT. Translating gives CASSPEGLLGEKLFF.

This clone was observed a few times. V and J are TRBV5-6 and TRBJ2-7; 7 bases line up with TRBD2. This CDR3 spans 15 amino acids. Germline V lookup: CDR1 SGHDT, CDR2 YYEEEE. Trimming at V came to 3 bases and at J to 1 base, leaving 7 bases not matched to a gene. CDR3 loop: CASSSGLDRSYEQYF. CDR3 bases: TGTGCCAGCAGCTCAGGACTAGATAGGTCCTACGAGCAGTACTTC.

The chain combines TRBV30 with TRBJ2-3, with TRBD2 matching 10 bases. Looked up from germline, CDR1 is GTSNPN and CDR2 is SVGIG (reference sequence). V trimming: 5 bases; J trimming: 3 bases; junction bases outside the gene matches: 5. The CDR3 has 14 amino acids. The DNA of the CDR3 is TGTGCCTGGCAAGCGGGAGGGCTGACAGATACGCAGTATTTT. It codes for CAWQAGGLTDTQYF.

The chain carries TRBV7-9 and TRBJ2-1; D is undetermined. Between the trimmed V and J ends, which lost 1 base and 0 bases, there was a span of 7 bases. The CDR3 has 15 amino acids. Germline V gene sequence: CDR1 SEHNR, CDR2 FQNEAQ (reference sequence). CDR3 loop: CASSLEMSSYNEQFF. The CDR3 nucleotides are TGTGCCAGCAGCTTAGAGATGAGCTCCTACAATGAGCAGTTCTTC.

The V call is TRBV19, the J call TRBJ1-1; no firm D call. In germline, CDR1 is LNHDA, CDR2 SQIVND (reference sequence). Trimming took 4 bases from V and 4 from J, leaving 13 bases between them. The CDR3 spans 14 residues. The CDR3 spells CASSRVPSTTEAFF. For the CDR3, the DNA is TGTGCCAGTAGTAGGGTCCCTAGCACCACTGAAGCTTTCTTT. Full variable domain (remainder filled in from reference TRBV19 and TRBJ1-1): DGGITQSPKYLFRKEGQNVTLSCEQNLNHDAMYWYRQDPGQGLRLIYYSQIVNDFQKGDIAEGYSVSREKKESFPLTVTSAQKNPTAFYLCASSRVPSTTEAFFGQGTRLTVV.

The J gene is TRBJ1-5, the V gene TRBV10-3, with D possibly matching TRBD1 (6 bases). The CDR3 runs 16 residues. Germline V lookup: CDR1 ENHRY, CDR2 SYGVKD. Trimming pared 3 bases from V and 0 bases from J, leaving 12 bases between. The CDR3 DNA reads TGTGCCATCAGTGAAAGGGGGAGAGATAGCAATCAGCCCCAGCATTTT. Amino acid sequence: CAISERGRDSNQPQHF.

In its sample, this clone was seen once. The chain has TRBV7-8 and TRBJ2-5; 9 bases agree with TRBD1. The germline V gene encodes CDR1 SGHVS and CDR2 FQNEAQ. This CDR3 is built from 15 residues. V was pared by 3 bases and J by 1 base, with 3 bases of the junction left unmatched. CDR3 sequence reads: CASSLATGGQETQYF. In nucleotides, the CDR3 is TGTGCCAGCAGCTTGGCGACAGGGGGCCAAGAGACCCAGTACTTC.